This T cell receptor (beta chain) was found in a study of type 1 regulatory T cells. The overall study: T-allo10 is an in vitro-generated, Tr1-enriched CD4 T cell product specific for alloantigen.

TCRdb re-called the reads with MiXCR, one entry per CDR3 protein. The sample shows 20,000 or so distinct CDR3 sequences, more than 45% of them seen only once. Turning to this clonotype: Its antigen is not identified.

The clonotype originates from a human donor in good health. Sequences were obtained from cultured T cells, either the whole culture or a sorted T cell fraction (not recorded which).

In nucleotides, the CDR3 is TGTGCCAGCAGCTTAAGCACAGATACGCAGTATTTT. It codes for CASSLSTDTQYF. The gene calls are TRBV7-9 and TRBJ2-3; D is uncertain. The CDR3 loop spans 12 amino acids. The V end was cut by 2 bases, the J end by 0 bases, with 0 bases between. The germline gives CDR1 SEHNR, CDR2 FQNEAQ (reference sequence). The whole variable domain, remainder taken from reference TRBV7-9 and TRBJ2-3, is DTGVSQNPRHKITKRGQNVTFRCDPISEHNRLYWYRQTLGQGPEFLTYFQNEAQLEKSRLLSDRFSAERPKGSFSTLEIQRTEQGDSAMYLCASSLSTDTQYFGPGTRLTVL.